This is a list of T cell receptor beta chains from one sample in a study of cytomegalovirus exposure and HLA in healthy donors. Using immunoSEQ multiplex PCR, the repertoire was profiled, and TCRdb retains in-frame clones only, with some absent. Among more than 85,000 clones, 63% were seen once, and the ten largest hold over 4%. Sequencing input: PBMCs. The receptors come from a human donor in good health. Both conserved end residues are part of each CDR3. Fields, in order: V gene, J gene, clone size, D gene, CDR3 DNA, CDR3 protein. The D gene is left open where the match is weak. Clone size is given for some rows only: seen once, a few or many times, or a class if the clone is expanded.

v_call: TRBV29-1
j_call: TRBJ2-2
clone_size: -
d_call: TRBD1
cdr3_nt: TGCAGCGTTGGGGACAGGGGGCGGACCGGGGAGCTGTTTTTT
cdr3_aa: CSVGDRGRTGELFF

v_call: TRBV19
j_call: TRBJ1-1
clone_size: -
d_call: -
cdr3_nt: TGTGCCAGTACTGGCCAGGTGGGTGAAGCTTTCTTT
cdr3_aa: CASTGQVGEAFF

v_call: TRBV2
j_call: TRBJ2-7
clone_size: few
d_call: -
cdr3_nt: TGTGCCAGCAGTGACAGGGGTCCCTCCGAGCAGTACTTC
cdr3_aa: CASSDRGPSEQYF

v_call: TRBV6-1
j_call: TRBJ2-2
clone_size: -
d_call: TRBD1
cdr3_nt: TGTGCCAGCAGTGAATTCAGGGGGCGATTGGACACCGGGGAGCTGTTTTTT
cdr3_aa: CASSEFRGRLDTGELFF

v_call: TRBV6-1
j_call: TRBJ2-7
clone_size: few
d_call: -
cdr3_nt: TGTGCCAGCAGTGAACTAGAGGGTGAACGTTTCTCCGAGCAGTACTTC
cdr3_aa: CASSELEGERFSEQYF

v_call: TRBV14
j_call: TRBJ2-5
clone_size: -
d_call: -
cdr3_nt: TGTGCCAGCAGCCAAGATTGGCAGACCCAGTACTTC
cdr3_aa: CASSQDWQTQYF

v_call: TRBV14
j_call: TRBJ1-2
clone_size: -
d_call: TRBD1
cdr3_nt: TGTGCCAGCAGCCAATCAGGTTTTCGGTCCGGGACAGGGCCGTCTTATGGCTACACCTTC
cdr3_aa: CASSQSGFRSGTGPSYGYTF

v_call: TRBV27
j_call: TRBJ2-7
clone_size: -
d_call: TRBD2
cdr3_nt: TGTGCCAGCAGTTCTGCCCCGGGGGGGACCTACGAGCAGTACTTC
cdr3_aa: CASSSAPGGTYEQYF

v_call: TRBV30
j_call: TRBJ2-1
clone_size: -
d_call: -
cdr3_nt: TGTGCCTGGAAGTTACTGTTCGATGAGCAGTTCTTC
cdr3_aa: CAWKLLFDEQFF

v_call: TRBV29-1
j_call: TRBJ1-2
clone_size: -
d_call: -
cdr3_nt: TGCAGCGTTGATAGCCCTGGCCATGGCTACACCTTC
cdr3_aa: CSVDSPGHGYTF

v_call: TRBV18
j_call: TRBJ2-5
clone_size: -
d_call: -
cdr3_nt: TGTGCCAGCTCACCACTCGACAGGACAACTTTTCGCGAGACCCAGTACTTC
cdr3_aa: CASSPLDRTTFRETQYF

v_call: TRBV19
j_call: TRBJ1-5
clone_size: -
d_call: -
cdr3_nt: TGTGCCAGTAGTATAAGAGAAATGATTGTCCGTCAGCCCCAGCATTTT
cdr3_aa: CASSIREMIVRQPQHF

v_call: TRBV7-9
j_call: TRBJ2-5
clone_size: few
d_call: TRBD2
cdr3_nt: TGTGCCAGCAGCTTTAGCGGGTCTGAAGAGACCCAGTACTTC
cdr3_aa: CASSFSGSEETQYF

v_call: TRBV7-6
j_call: TRBJ2-3
clone_size: -
d_call: -
cdr3_nt: TGTGCCAGCAGCTTAGATGGCCAACAAGATACGCAGTATTTT
cdr3_aa: CASSLDGQQDTQYF

v_call: TRBV2
j_call: TRBJ1-2
clone_size: few
d_call: -
cdr3_nt: TGTGCCATCGAGGTAGGGGGTGGCTACACCTTC
cdr3_aa: CAIEVGGGYTF

v_call: TRBV5-1
j_call: TRBJ2-5
clone_size: -
d_call: -
cdr3_nt: TGCGCCAGCAGCTTGGTGGTGACTGGCCAAGAGACCCAGTACTTC
cdr3_aa: CASSLVVTGQETQYF

v_call: TRBV5-1
j_call: TRBJ2-7
clone_size: -
d_call: -
cdr3_nt: TGCGCCAGCAGCTTACAGGGTACCCACGAGCAGTACTTC
cdr3_aa: CASSLQGTHEQYF

v_call: TRBV5-1
j_call: TRBJ2-3
clone_size: -
d_call: TRBD2
cdr3_nt: TGCGCCAGCAGCTTGGAAGCTAGCGGGAGAATCACAGATACGCAGTATTTT
cdr3_aa: CASSLEASGRITDTQYF

v_call: TRBV27
j_call: TRBJ2-1
clone_size: -
d_call: -
cdr3_nt: TGTGCCAGCAGCGGCGGGATTTACAATGAGCAGTTCTTC
cdr3_aa: CASSGGIYNEQFF

v_call: TRBV6-1
j_call: TRBJ1-6
clone_size: -
d_call: TRBD1
cdr3_nt: TGTGCCAGCAGTGTTCCGGGACAGTATAATTCACCCCTCCACTTT
cdr3_aa: CASSVPGQYNSPLHF

v_call: TRBV6-1
j_call: TRBJ2-1
clone_size: once
d_call: -
cdr3_nt: TGTGCCAGCCTTGGGGTCTCCGGACGGGGGTTTGAGCAGTTCTTC
cdr3_aa: CASLGVSGRGFEQFF

v_call: TRBV11-2
j_call: TRBJ1-3
clone_size: few
d_call: -
cdr3_nt: TGTGCCAGCAGCTTAGGCGCGGGGAGCTCTGGAAACACCATATATTTT
cdr3_aa: CASSLGAGSSGNTIYF

v_call: TRBV27
j_call: TRBJ1-2
clone_size: few
d_call: -
cdr3_nt: TGTGCCAGCAGTCCCTTCGGGGGTTCGGACTATGGCTACACCTTC
cdr3_aa: CASSPFGGSDYGYTF

v_call: TRBV5-1
j_call: TRBJ2-1
clone_size: -
d_call: TRBD1
cdr3_nt: TGCGCCAGCAGGCAGAGGGACAGGGTTGACAATGAGCAGTTCTTC
cdr3_aa: CASRQRDRVDNEQFF

v_call: TRBV6-5
j_call: TRBJ1-4
clone_size: -
d_call: -
cdr3_nt: TGTGCCAGCAGTTACGGCGGGGCTGGGAATGAAAAACTGTTTTTT
cdr3_aa: CASSYGGAGNEKLFF

v_call: TRBV9
j_call: TRBJ2-3
clone_size: -
d_call: -
cdr3_nt: TGTGCCAGCAGCGTAGTGGGGGGTACGCAGTATTTT
cdr3_aa: CASSVVGGTQYF

v_call: TRBV9
j_call: TRBJ2-1
clone_size: -
d_call: TRBD2
cdr3_nt: TGTGCCAGCAGCGTCATAGCGGGTGAGCAGTTCTTC
cdr3_aa: CASSVIAGEQFF

v_call: TRBV29-1
j_call: TRBJ2-7
clone_size: -
d_call: TRBD2
cdr3_nt: TGCAGCGTTGGGGCGGCGGGAGGGTACGAGCAGTACTTC
cdr3_aa: CSVGAAGGYEQYF

v_call: TRBV7-9
j_call: TRBJ2-1
clone_size: -
d_call: -
cdr3_nt: TGTGCCAGCAGCTCGGGACTGCAAAATGAGCAGTTCTTC
cdr3_aa: CASSSGLQNEQFF

v_call: TRBV19
j_call: TRBJ2-7
clone_size: -
d_call: -
cdr3_nt: TGTGCCACTGGACAGCCCTACGAGCAGTACTTC
cdr3_aa: CATGQPYEQYF

v_call: TRBV28
j_call: TRBJ1-5
clone_size: -
d_call: -
cdr3_nt: TGTGCCAGCTGGGGGCAGGGCGAGGGTCAGCCCCAGCATTTT
cdr3_aa: CASWGQGEGQPQHF

v_call: TRBV19
j_call: TRBJ1-2
clone_size: -
d_call: TRBD1
cdr3_nt: TGTGCCAGCCAACAGGGGGGGTATGGCTACACCTTC
cdr3_aa: CASQQGGYGYTF

v_call: TRBV19
j_call: TRBJ1-1
clone_size: few
d_call: -
cdr3_nt: TGTGCCAGTAGTATTGGTTCAGGGGCTGCCACTGAAGCTTTCTTT
cdr3_aa: CASSIGSGAATEAFF

v_call: TRBV4-1
j_call: TRBJ2-7
clone_size: -
d_call: TRBD2
cdr3_nt: TGCGCCAGCAGCTTCACCGGGACTAGCGTGCGCGAGCAGTACTTC
cdr3_aa: CASSFTGTSVREQYF

v_call: TRBV9
j_call: TRBJ1-1
clone_size: -
d_call: -
cdr3_nt: TGTGCCAGCAGCGCGACGGGACATTTAAACACTGAAGCTTTCTTT
cdr3_aa: CASSATGHLNTEAFF

v_call: TRBV13
j_call: TRBJ2-1
clone_size: -
d_call: -
cdr3_nt: TGTGCCAGCAGCTTAGGGGGAGGACCGGGGGATGAGCAGTTCTTC
cdr3_aa: CASSLGGGPGDEQFF

v_call: TRBV11-3
j_call: TRBJ2-1
clone_size: -
d_call: TRBD1
cdr3_nt: TGTGCCAGCAGCTTAGGTCGTCTGGCAGGGGGTGATGAGCAGTTCTTC
cdr3_aa: CASSLGRLAGGDEQFF

v_call: TRBV28
j_call: TRBJ2-1
clone_size: -
d_call: -
cdr3_nt: TGTGCCAGCAGTTTGACTAGCTACAATGAGCAGTTCTTC
cdr3_aa: CASSLTSYNEQFF

v_call: TRBV28
j_call: TRBJ2-7
clone_size: once
d_call: TRBD1
cdr3_nt: TGTGCCAGCAGTCCGACAGGGCTGGTCTACGAGCAGTACTTC
cdr3_aa: CASSPTGLVYEQYF

v_call: TRBV6-5
j_call: TRBJ1-1
clone_size: -
d_call: -
cdr3_nt: TGTGCCAGCAGTTACTCTATAGGGAGGGACACTGAAGCTTTCTTT
cdr3_aa: CASSYSIGRDTEAFF

v_call: TRBV7-2
j_call: TRBJ2-7
clone_size: -
d_call: -
cdr3_nt: TGTGCCAGCAGCCCCAATGAGGTAGCGGCTACCTACGAGCAGTACTTC
cdr3_aa: CASSPNEVAATYEQYF

v_call: TRBV4-1
j_call: TRBJ2-5
clone_size: -
d_call: -
cdr3_nt: TGCGCCAGCAAGCCTATAGGGGCGAAAGAGACCCAGTACTTC
cdr3_aa: CASKPIGAKETQYF

v_call: TRBV5-1
j_call: TRBJ2-1
clone_size: few
d_call: TRBD2
cdr3_nt: TGCGCCAGCAGCTCCGGACTAGAGGGTAACAATGAGCAGTTCTTC
cdr3_aa: CASSSGLEGNNEQFF

v_call: TRBV5-1
j_call: TRBJ2-1
clone_size: -
d_call: TRBD2
cdr3_nt: TGCGCCAGCAGCTTGGGCGGACTAGCGGGAGTGGGTGAGCAGTTCTTC
cdr3_aa: CASSLGGLAGVGEQFF

v_call: TRBV7-9
j_call: TRBJ1-6
clone_size: few
d_call: TRBD1
cdr3_nt: TGTGCCAGCAGCTCAGGACAGGCGAATTCACCCCTCCACTTT
cdr3_aa: CASSSGQANSPLHF

v_call: TRBV11-3
j_call: TRBJ2-7
clone_size: -
d_call: TRBD1
cdr3_nt: TGTGCCAGCAGCCGTACCGGGACAGGCCTCTACGAGCAGTACTTC
cdr3_aa: CASSRTGTGLYEQYF

v_call: TRBV5-1
j_call: TRBJ1-1
clone_size: -
d_call: -
cdr3_nt: TGCGCCAGCAGCACAGGGCTGAACACTGAAGCTTTCTTT
cdr3_aa: CASSTGLNTEAFF

v_call: TRBV20-1
j_call: TRBJ1-2
clone_size: few
d_call: -
cdr3_nt: TGCAGTGCTAAGCTCAATGATGGCTACACCTTC
cdr3_aa: CSAKLNDGYTF

v_call: TRBV5-4
j_call: TRBJ2-1
clone_size: -
d_call: -
cdr3_nt: TGTGCCAGCAGCTTTAGTAGATTCTACAATGAGCAGTTCTTC
cdr3_aa: CASSFSRFYNEQFF